These 24 T cell receptor beta chains were all obtained from the same sample, sequenced in a study of blood T cell repertoires in COVID-19. Data came from immunoSEQ multiplex PCR; TCRdb stores just in-frame clones and leaves some out. The data show 280,000 or so clones, 70% to 90% seen once. The material sequenced was peripheral blood. The receptors shown here come from a woman aged 55 to 70 with acute or convalescent COVID-19.

The V call is TRBV7-2, the J call TRBJ1-2; possibly TRBD1 for D (6 bases). The CDR3 loop spans 13 amino acids. Looked up from germline, CDR1 is SGHTA and CDR2 is FQGNSA. Trimming took 1 base from V and 4 from J, leaving 7 bases between them. Here the CDR3 reads CASSLGTAYGYTF. The CDR3 nucleotides are TGTGCCAGCAGCTTAGGGACAGCCTATGGCTACACCTTC.

This chain joins TRBV29-1 and TRBJ1-1, with 7 positions matching TRBD1. Germline V gene data show CDR1 as SQVTM and CDR2 as ANQGSEA. V was clipped by 6 bases and J by 2 bases; unmatched bases: 6. The CDR3 spans 13 residues. The CDR3 sequence is CSVLDRVNTEAFF. Written as DNA, the CDR3 is TGCAGCGTACTTGACAGGGTTAACACTGAAGCTTTCTTT.

The CDR3 DNA follows: TGTGCCAGCAGGGCACAGGGGGTCGGGTTCTTT. Translating it yields CASRAQGVGFF. The chain joins TRBV28 to TRBJ1-1; 8 positions match TRBD1. This CDR3 region has 11 residues. Germline V gene data show CDR1 as MDHEN and CDR2 as SYDVKM. The junction had 8 bases not matched to a gene; V was cut back by 6 bases and J by 14 bases. Full variable domain (rest looked up from reference TRBV28 and TRBJ1-1): DVKVTQSSRYLVKRTGEKVFLECVQDMDHENMFWYRQDPGLGLRLIYFSYDVKMKEKGDIPEGYSVSREKKERFSLILESASTNQTSMYLCASRAQGVGFFGQGTRLTVV.

The chain carries TRBV7-8 and TRBJ2-7; D possibly corresponds to TRBD1 (6 bases). This CDR3 has 16 amino acids. The germline gives CDR1 SGHVS, CDR2 FQNEAQ. Trimming took 5 bases from V and 2 from J, leaving 19 bases between them. CDR3 amino acids: CASSTQPGTSPYEQYF. Written as DNA, the CDR3 is TGTGCCAGCAGCACACAACCCGGGACAAGTCCCTACGAGCAGTACTTC.

The chain couples TRBV6-2 or TRBV6-3 to TRBJ2-7, with D maybe TRBD1 (6 bases). This CDR3 is 14 amino acids long. Germline values: CDR1 MNHEY, CDR2 SVGEGT. The V and J ends lost 1 base and 1 base respectively, with 8 bases between them. CDR3 sequence (DNA): TGTGCCAGCAGTTACTTCGGACAGTCCTACGAGCAGTACTTC. Translation gives CASSYFGQSYEQYF.

This sequence joins TRBV28 and TRBJ2-5; TRBD2 aligns across 8 bases. This CDR3 is built from 17 residues. Germline V lookup: CDR1 MDHEN, CDR2 SYDVKM. Losses at the gene ends were 3 bases for V and 9 bases for J; bases not matched to a gene: 18. The CDR3 loop is CASSFLGVAGREEAQYF. CDR3 DNA: TGTGCCAGCAGTTTCCTCGGGGTAGCGGGGCGGGAGGAGGCCCAGTACTTC.

V is TRBV18 and J is TRBJ1-2, with 9 bases that match TRBD1. Trimming removed 4 bases from V and 4 bases from J; junction bases left unmatched: 7. This CDR3 contains 15 residues. Germline CDR1 and CDR2: KGHSH and LQKENI. As DNA, the CDR3 is TGTGCCAGCTCACGTCCCGGGACAGGGACCTATGGCTACACCTTC. Translation: CASSRPGTGTYGYTF.

The genes are TRBV10-3 and TRBJ1-1; 7 bases map to TRBD1. Germline lookup yields CDR1 ENHRY and CDR2 SYGVKD. The J segment lost 1 base and the V segment lost 11 bases, leaving 10 bases of the junction unmatched. This CDR3 is built from 14 residues. CDR3 DNA sequence: TGTGCCGCCTGGACAGGTATATCGAACACTGAAGCTTTCTTT. Its protein product is CAAWTGISNTEAFF.

V gene TRBV11-1 combines with J gene TRBJ2-7, with 9 nucleotides matching TRBD2. V was pared by 2 bases and J by 2 bases, with 4 bases of the junction left unmatched. This CDR3 is 15 amino acids long. Germline-derived CDR1 and CDR2 are SGHAT and FQDESV (reference sequence). This CDR3 reads CASSLIGGRAYEQYF. The CDR3 region has the DNA TGTGCCAGCAGCTTAATCGGCGGGAGGGCCTACGAGCAGTACTTC.

On this clone: At the DNA level, this CDR3 is encoded by other sequences in the same sample as well. The chain recombines TRBV2 with TRBJ1-1, with 7 bases fitting TRBD1. Germline V lookup: CDR1 SNHLY, CDR2 FYNNEI. V shed 8 bases, J shed 0 bases, and the junction held 9 bases outside the gene matches. The CDR3 has 15 residues. The CDR3 sequence: CASRKGDRMNTEAFF. The CDR3 coding sequence is TGTGCCAGCCGAAAAGGGGACAGAATGAACACTGAAGCTTTCTTT.

The V call is TRBV5-1, the J call TRBJ2-1, with 9 nucleotides matching TRBD1. Germline V lookup: CDR1 SGHRS, CDR2 YFSETQ. Trimming at V came to 4 bases and at J to 3 bases, leaving 2 bases not matched to a gene. CDR3 length equals 14 residues. The CDR3 DNA sequence: TGCGCCAGCAGCGCGGGACAGGGCTACAATGAGCAGTTCTTC. Its translation is CASSAGQGYNEQFF.

This chain links TRBV2 with TRBJ2-1; 7 bases fit TRBD2. V shed 7 bases, J shed 9 bases, and the junction held 9 bases outside the gene matches. CDR1 is SNHLY and CDR2 is FYNNEI in the germline V gene. The CDR3 has 13 residues. CDR3 in amino acids: CASKRDGESEQFF. In nucleotides, the CDR3 is TGTGCCAGCAAGCGGGACGGTGAGTCTGAGCAGTTCTTC. The complete variable domain, with remaining parts taken from reference TRBV2 and TRBJ2-1, reads EPEVTQTPSHQVTQMGQEVILRCVPISNHLYFYWYRQILGQKVEFLVSFYNNEISEKSEIFDDQFSVERPDGSNFTLKIRSTKLEDSAMYFCASKRDGESEQFFGPGTRLTVL.

The genes are TRBV6-1 and TRBJ1-2; D ambiguous. Trimming left V 2 bases short and J 3 bases short, with 13 bases between. Per the germline V gene, CDR1 is MNHNS and CDR2 is SASEGT. This CDR3 spans 15 amino acids. In nucleotides, the CDR3 is TGTGCCAGCAGTGAAAACTTCTCCGATGACTATGGCTACACCTTC. It yields the protein CASSENFSDDYGYTF.

The V gene is TRBV18, the J gene TRBJ2-3, with D perhaps matching TRBD1 (6 bases). Germline V lookup: CDR1 KGHSH, CDR2 LQKENI. This CDR3 is 16 amino acids long. The germline V and J ends were trimmed by 1 base and 2 bases, with 13 bases remaining between them. CDR3 amino acids: CASSPLEQGATDTQYF. As DNA, the CDR3 is TGTGCCAGCTCACCACTTGAACAGGGTGCCACAGATACGCAGTATTTT.

As to this clone: The conserved phenylalanine or tryptophan is not found at the CDR3 terminus, so this likely reflects a read error. No DNA is shown, since the ends of the CDR3 on it are uncertain; the CDR3 is the one TCRdb lists. The genes are TRBV28 and TRBJ1-6; TRBD1, as called in the table, went unchecked against the DNA. In germline, CDR1 is MDHEN, CDR2 SYDVKM. The CDR3 is 15 amino acids in total, end residues counted. CDR3: CASSSGRNRDRDTTI.

The chain links TRBV9 to TRBJ1-2; unclear D gene. V was shortened by 3 bases and J by 4 bases, with 7 bases between the two germline ends. The CDR3 has 12 residues. Germline loops: CDR1 SGDLS, CDR2 YYNGEE. In nucleotides, the CDR3 is TGTGCCAGCAGCGCAGGCATCTATGGCTACACCTTC. Protein sequence: CASSAGIYGYTF. Full variable domain (rest looked up from reference TRBV9 and TRBJ1-2): DSGVTQTPKHLITATGQRVTLRCSPRSGDLSVYWYQQSLDQGLQFLIQYYNGEERAKGNILERFSAQQFPDLHSELNLSSLELGDSALYFCASSAGIYGYTFGSGTRLTVV.

Comments on this clone: Other DNA sequences within the sample encode an identical CDR3. The chain couples TRBV11-3 to TRBJ1-1, with 7 bases that match TRBD1. CDR1 and CDR2 from the germline V gene are SGHNT and YENEEA. The CDR3 runs 15 residues. V trimming: 1 base; J trimming: 1 base; junction bases outside the gene matches: 3. The CDR3 protein is CASSLGGTANTEAFF. For the CDR3, the DNA is TGTGCCAGCAGCTTAGGGGGGACAGCGAACACTGAAGCTTTCTTT.

The chain is built from TRBV30 and TRBJ1-2; unclear D gene. Trimming pared 2 bases from V and 0 bases from J, leaving 16 bases between. The CDR3 is 16 residues long. Germline V gene sequence: CDR1 GTSNPN, CDR2 SVGIG (reference sequence). In DNA form, the CDR3 reads TGTGCCTGGAGTCCTAAAACCCGGTTCTCTAACTATGGCTACACCTTC. It is translated as CAWSPKTRFSNYGYTF.

V is TRBV28 and J is TRBJ1-2, with a possible D match to TRBD1 (5 bases). Germline CDR1 MDHEN, CDR2 SYDVKM. V lost 2 bases and J lost 6, with 16 bases in between. The CDR3 covers 15 residues. This chain's CDR3 is CASSLPPRGVNGYTF. CDR3 bases: TGTGCCAGCAGTTTACCCCCCCGGGGGGTCAATGGCTACACCTTC.

Worth noting for this clone: Other nucleotide sequences from this sample produce the same CDR3. The chain links TRBV28 to TRBJ1-2; 8 nucleotides align to TRBD1. From germline, CDR1 is MDHEN and CDR2 SYDVKM. The CDR3 totals 12 residues. The V and J ends lost 6 bases and 7 bases, in that order; junction bases with no gene match: 4. CDR3 amino acids: CASSLGQGGYTF. CDR3 sequence (DNA): TGTGCCAGCAGCCTCGGACAGGGTGGCTACACCTTC.

V is TRBV7-3 and J is TRBJ2-3; TRBD2 aligns across 11 bases. V lost 5 bases, J lost 6 bases, and 7 bases stayed unmatched. CDR1 and CDR2 from the germline V gene are SGHTA and FQGTGA. The CDR3 extends over 15 amino acids. This CDR3 is CASSRDGLAGDTQYF. The CDR3 nucleotides are TGTGCCAGCAGCCGAGACGGACTAGCGGGCGATACGCAGTATTTT.

The chain uses TRBV9 and TRBJ1-3; no definite D call. The CDR3 length is 14 residues. In germline, CDR1 is SGDLS, CDR2 YYNGEE. The V and J ends lost 4 bases and 7 bases respectively, with 15 bases between them. The CDR3 DNA reads TGTGCCAGCAGCCCGCAGGAGGGCTCGAACACCATATATTTT. This sequence encodes CASSPQEGSNTIYF.

V usage is TRBV7-3 and J usage is TRBJ2-1, with 11 bases lining up with TRBD1. This CDR3 is built from 12 residues. Trimming took 4 bases from V and 13 from J; bases not matched to a gene: 3. CDR1 SGHTA and CDR2 FQGTGA come from the germline V gene. CDR3 nucleotides: TGTGCCAGCAGCTCGGGACAGGGGGTTCAGTTCTTC. This encodes CASSSGQGVQFF. The full variable domain, its missing parts supplied by reference TRBV7-3 and TRBJ2-1, is GAGVSQTPSNKVTEKGKYVELRCDPISGHTALYWYRQSLGQGPEFLIYFQGTGAADDSGLPNDRFFAVRPEGSVSTLKIQRTERGDSAVYLCASSSGQGVQFFGPGTRLTVL.

V and J are TRBV18 and TRBJ1-2; D perhaps matches TRBD1 (5 bases). The CDR3 runs to 14 residues. Trimming removed 6 bases at V and 8 bases at J, with 19 bases between. CDR1 and CDR2 (germline): KGHSH, LQKENI. CDR3 nucleotides: TGTGCCAGCTCGCCCGCCGGGACTGACGGCGGCTACACCTTC. Translated: CASSPAGTDGGYTF.